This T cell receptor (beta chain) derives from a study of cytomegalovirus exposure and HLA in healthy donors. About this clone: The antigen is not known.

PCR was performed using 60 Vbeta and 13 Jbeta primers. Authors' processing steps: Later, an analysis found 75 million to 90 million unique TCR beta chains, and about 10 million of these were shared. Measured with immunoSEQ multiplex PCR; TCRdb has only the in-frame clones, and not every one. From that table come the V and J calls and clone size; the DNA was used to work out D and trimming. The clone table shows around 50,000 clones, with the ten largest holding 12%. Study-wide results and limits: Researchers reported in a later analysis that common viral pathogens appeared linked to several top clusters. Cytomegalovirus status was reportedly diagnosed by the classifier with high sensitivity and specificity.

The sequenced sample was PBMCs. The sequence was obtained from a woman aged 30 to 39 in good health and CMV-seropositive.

The DNA of the CDR3 is TGCGCCAGCAGCTTGGACGGGACTATCAATGAGCAGTTCTTC. This sequence encodes CASSLDGTINEQFF. The chain uses TRBV5-1 and TRBJ2-1, with 7 bases fitting TRBD2. V trimming: 0 bases; J trimming: 6 bases; junction bases outside the gene matches: 3. Germline V CDR1 and CDR2: SGHRS, YFSETQ. This CDR3 has 14 residues.